These T cell receptor beta chains were read from a single sample in a study of blood T cells in healthy people across ages. TCRdb re-analysed the 5' RACE reads in MiXCR, keeping a single row per CDR3 protein. The data show 950,000 to 1,200,000 distinct CDR3 sequences, approximately 38% seen once. Sequenced material: blood. The receptors derive from a young man in good health. The CDR3 runs from the conserved cysteine through the conserved F or W. The D gene is left open where the match is weak. A clone size is listed for some rows: how often the clone was seen (once, few, many), or a class if it is expanded.

j_call d_call clone_size v_call cdr3_nt cdr3_aa
TRBJ1-2 TRBD1 . TRBV6-2/TRBV6-3 TGTGCCAGCGGTTTAACGGGACAGGGGGCAGGTGGCTACACCTTC CASGLTGQGAGGYTF
TRBJ2-1 . . TRBV7-6 TGTGCCGGCAGCCTCAGGTCCTCCGGGACCGATTCCTACAATGAGCAGTTCTTC CAGSLRSSGTDSYNEQFF
TRBJ1-1 TRBD1 . TRBV7-9 TGTGCCAGCAGTCCGAAAGGGGGCTCGACTGAAGCTTTCTTT CASSPKGGSTEAFF
TRBJ2-5 TRBD2 . TRBV9 TGTGCCAGCAGCCCCCGCCCCGGACTAGCCATAGTTAATGAGCAGTACTTC CASSPRPGLAIVNEQYF
TRBJ2-1 . many TRBV9 TGTGCCAGCAGCCTCGTGAGTGGCCTAAACGTAAACAATGAGCAGTTCTTC CASSLVSGLNVNNEQFF
TRBJ2-3 . . TRBV27 TGTGCCAGCAGGCCCGGCGGCGTCCCAGATACGCAGTATTTT CASRPGGVPDTQYF
TRBJ2-5 . . TRBV21-1 TGTGCCAGCAGCTCGACACCGGGACAGGGTCAAGAGACCCAGTACTTC CASSSTPGQGQETQYF
TRBJ2-3 TRBD1 few TRBV4-3 TGCGCCAGCAGCCAATTGACAGGGTTTTCAGATACGCAGTATTTT CASSQLTGFSDTQYF
TRBJ2-1 . . TRBV2 TGTGCCAGCAGTGAAGAGAAGGCGATTGAGCAGTTCTTC CASSEEKAIEQFF
TRBJ2-5 . . TRBV4-3 TGCGCCAGCAGCCAAGATAAAGCTAATGAGCAGTACTTC CASSQDKANEQYF
TRBJ1-5 . . TRBV12-3/TRBV12-4 TGTGCCAGCACCGGGTGGGGTAGCAATCAGCCCCAGCATTTT CASTGWGSNQPQHF
TRBJ2-5 TRBD1 . TRBV4-3 TGCGCCAGCAGCCAAACCGGGACAGAGTACAATGAGCAGTACTTC CASSQTGTEYNEQYF
TRBJ1-6 . few TRBV3-1 TGTGCCAGCAGCCAAGGGGACGAGGGATCACCCCTCCACTTT CASSQGDEGSPLHF
TRBJ1-1 . few TRBV29-1 TGCAGCGTTGCCTGGATGACTAGTCGACTGAGGAACACTGAAGCTTTCTTT CSVAWMTSRLRNTEAFF
TRBJ1-1 . . TRBV12-3/TRBV12-4 TGTGCCAGCAGTTTTTTTAACACTGAAGCTTTCTTT CASSFFNTEAFF